This passage covers 32 T cell receptor beta chains from one sample sequenced in a study of Graves' ophthalmopathy and Graves' hyperthyroidism. As the template, RNA transcripts were used to amplify TCR beta CDR3 regions. Scientists carried out first-round RT-PCR using HTBI primers and then a second-round multiplex PCR. TCRdb redid the calling of the multiplex PCR reads with MiXCR, one entry per CDR3 protein. The repertoire holds approximately 480,000 distinct CDR3 sequences, approximately 15% seen once, with about a tenth in the top ten. Sequencing was performed on blood. These receptors were taken from a woman in her twenties or thirties with Graves' ophthalmopathy.

This clonotype was detected only a few times. This chain joins TRBV6-5 and TRBJ2-5; D call uncertain. V lost 3 bases and J 1 base, leaving 18 bases between the germline ends. The CDR3 length is 17 residues. CDR1 is MNHEY and CDR2 is SVGAGI in the germline V gene. The CDR3 DNA is TGTGCCAGCAGTTATTCTGTAGACGTTGCGGTCCAAGAGACCCAGTACTTC. Residues: CASSYSVDVAVQETQYF.

The chain recombines TRBV12-3 or TRBV12-4 with TRBJ2-2, with TRBD2 matching 15 bases. The junction had 3 bases not matched to a gene; V was cut back by 6 bases and J by 7 bases. CDR3 size: 15 residues. The CDR3 coding sequence is TGTGCCAGCAGAGGACTAGCGGGAGGGAACGGGGAGCTGTTTTTT. It is translated as CASRGLAGGNGELFF.

At least ten counts were recorded for this clonotype. The chain links TRBV7-9 to TRBJ1-2, with TRBD1 matching over 7 bases. From germline, CDR1 is SEHNR and CDR2 FQNEAQ (reference sequence). The CDR3 extends over 13 amino acids. With 5 bases clipped from V and 8 bases from J, the junction kept 8 bases outside the gene matches. The CDR3 DNA follows: TGTGCCAGCAGCCCCGGGACAGTGAGCGGCTACACCTTC. Its protein is CASSPGTVSGYTF. The whole variable domain, filled in from reference TRBV7-9 and TRBJ1-2, reads DTGVSQNPRHKITKRGQNVTFRCDPISEHNRLYWYRQTLGQGPEFLTYFQNEAQLEKSRLLSDRFSAERPKGSFSTLEIQRTEQGDSAMYLCASSPGTVSGYTFGSGTRLTVV.

The V and J genes are TRBV6-1 and TRBJ1-3; no firm D call. V dropped 4 bases and J dropped 2 bases, with 15 bases sitting between them. The CDR3 spans 16 residues. Germline lookup yields CDR1 MNHNS and CDR2 SASEGT. CDR3 loop: CASSVFGLAAGNTIYF. Here the CDR3 DNA reads TGTGCCAGCAGTGTATTTGGTTTAGCGGCTGGAAACACCATATATTTT.

This clonotype was counted at least ten times. J is TRBJ1-1 and V is TRBV20-1, with 8 bases aligning to TRBD1. V dropped 0 bases and J dropped 5; count of bases not matched to a gene: 8. Germline V gene lookup returns CDR1 DFQATT and CDR2 SNEGSKA (reference sequence). This CDR3 has 15 amino acids. The CDR3 spells CSARDRGRGLTEAFF. The DNA for the CDR3 is TGCAGTGCTAGAGATCGCGGCAGGGGGCTGACTGAAGCTTTCTTT.

This clonotype has more than one count but fewer than ten. The chain has TRBV5-1 and TRBJ2-7, with TRBD2 identical over 9 bases. Germline values: CDR1 SGHRS, CDR2 YFSETQ. The junction had 12 bases not matched to a gene; V was cut back by 4 bases and J by 4 bases. The CDR3 extends over 16 amino acids. For the CDR3, the DNA is TGCGCCAGCAGCCCTGCGGGGGGGAGGGCCGGGTACGAGCAGTACTTC. Its translation: CASSPAGGRAGYEQYF.

This clonotype was seen at least ten times. The rearrangement links TRBV5-6 to TRBJ1-1; D gene unclear. Germline-derived CDR1 and CDR2 are SGHDT and YYEEEE. The germline V and J ends were trimmed by 1 base and 0 bases, with 13 bases remaining between them. This CDR3 comprises 16 residues. The CDR3 nucleotides read TGTGCCAGCAGCTTGAGGTACGGACTCATGAACACTGAAGCTTTCTTT. It yields the protein CASSLRYGLMNTEAFF.

This clonotype was found many times. The chain carries TRBV28 and TRBJ2-2; D remains unclear. CDR3 length: 15 amino acids. Trimming took off 3 bases at V and 4 bases at J, with 12 bases between the two ends. Germline-derived CDR1 and CDR2 are MDHEN and SYDVKM. The CDR3 coding sequence is TGTGCCAGCAGTTTGTTAGCTCCTTCCACCGGGGAGCTGTTTTTT. Translation: CASSLLAPSTGELFF.

This clonotype appeared many times. The genes are TRBV12-3 or TRBV12-4 and TRBJ1-5; D gene unclear. The CDR3 spans 13 residues. The V end was cut by 7 bases, the J end by 0 bases, with 7 bases between. CDR3 region: CASTDRSNQPQHF. The CDR3 nucleotides read TGTGCCAGCACAGACCGTAGCAATCAGCCCCAGCATTTT.

This clonotype was picked up many times. V gene TRBV29-1 combines with J gene TRBJ1-2; D remains ambiguous. Germline-derived CDR1 and CDR2 are SQVTM and ANQGSEA. The V end was cut by 4 bases, the J end by 7 bases, with 13 bases between. The CDR3 runs to 12 residues. As DNA, the CDR3 is TGCAGCGTTGGCCTTCCCGGGCTTGGCTACACCTTC. Its translation: CSVGLPGLGYTF. Using reference TRBV29-1 and TRBJ1-2 for the parts outside the CDR3, the full variable domain is SAVISQKPSRDICQRGTSLTIQCQVDSQVTMMFWYRQQPGQSLTLIATANQGSEATYESGFVIDKFPISRPNLTFSTLTVSNMSPEDSSIYLCSVGLPGLGYTFGSGTRLTVV.

The table lists this clonotype with many counts. This sequence joins TRBV19 and TRBJ2-5; D is tentatively TRBD1 or TRBD2 (5 bases each). Trimming removed 6 bases from V and 6 bases from J, with 17 bases in between. This CDR3 has 14 residues. Germline values: CDR1 LNHDA, CDR2 SQIVND (reference sequence). The CDR3 protein is CASRPPGTAKTQYF. The CDR3 bases are TGTGCCAGTAGGCCTCCCGGGACCGCAAAGACCCAGTACTTC.

At least ten counts were recorded for this clonotype. The junction and the germline gene differ at one end; a read error may be behind it. The chain combines TRBV4-1 with TRBJ1-2, with D unresolved. The germline CDR1 and CDR2 sequences are MGHRA and YSYEKL. The CDR3 sequence is 13 residues long. CDR3 sequence reads: CASSQGGGYGYTF. CDR3 nucleotides: TGTGCCAGCAGTCAAGGCGGCGGCTATGGCTACACCTTC.

Ten or more counts support this clonotype. The chain has TRBV10-3 and TRBJ1-5; a possible D gene is TRBD1 (6 bases). Trimming removed 3 bases at V and 7 bases at J, with 13 bases between. The length of the CDR3 is 14 residues. Germline assignment: CDR1 ENHRY and CDR2 SYGVKD. CDR3 protein: CAISEVGADQPQHF. The CDR3 DNA reads as TGTGCCATCAGTGAAGTGGGGGCCGACCAGCCCCAGCATTTT.

The rearrangement uses TRBV28 and TRBJ2-7; D may correspond to TRBD1 or TRBD2 (6 bases each). From germline, CDR1 is MDHEN and CDR2 SYDVKM. V was clipped by 4 bases and J by 6 bases, with 19 bases between them. The CDR3 runs 15 residues. CDR3 nucleotide sequence: TGTGCCAGCAGTTACCTAGGGACCGGGGGCGCCGAGCAGTACTTC. Its protein product is CASSYLGTGGAEQYF. Together with reference TRBV28 and TRBJ2-7, the CDR3 gives the full variable domain: DVKVTQSSRYLVKRTGEKVFLECVQDMDHENMFWYRQDPGLGLRLIYFSYDVKMKEKGDIPEGYSVSREKKERFSLILESASTNQTSMYLCASSYLGTGGAEQYFGPGTRLTVT.

This chain links TRBV12-3 or TRBV12-4 with TRBJ2-2, with D possibly matching TRBD1 (6 bases). There are 13 residues in the CDR3. The V gene lost 3 bases and the J gene lost 6 bases, with 8 bases spanning the gap. The CDR3, as DNA: TGTGCCAGCAGTTTCACAGGGTCCGGGGAGCTGTTTTTT. Amino acid sequence: CASSFTGSGELFF.

This clonotype was observed many times. The genes are TRBV25-1 and TRBJ1-2; D is unresolved. In germline, CDR1 is MGHDK, CDR2 SYGVNS. This CDR3 comprises 13 residues. Trimming cost V 2 bases and J 2 bases, with 6 bases left between them. The CDR3 DNA sequence: TGTGCCAGCAGTGAAAACACCAACTATGGCTACACCTTC. Protein product: CASSENTNYGYTF.

This clonotype was detected ten times or more. One end of the junction fails to match germline, which may point to a read error. The genes are TRBV7-7 and TRBJ2-2; a possible D gene is TRBD1 (5 bases). The V gene's germline CDR1 is SSHAT and CDR2 FNYEAQ (reference sequence). CDR3 length: 16 residues. CDR3 loop: CASSSFDRLNTGELFF. The CDR3 DNA sequence: TGTGCTAGCAGCTCTTTTGACAGACTGAACACCGGGGAGCTGTTTTTT.

This clonotype was counted many times. The rearrangement joins TRBV20-1 to TRBJ2-1; tentatively, D is TRBD1 or TRBD2 (5 bases each). Trimming shortened V by 5 bases and J by 4 bases, and 18 bases separated the two germline ends. CDR3 length: 15 residues. CDR1 and CDR2 (germline): DFQATT, SNEGSKA (reference sequence). This CDR3 reads CSARPPGLRYNEQFF. The CDR3 DNA reads TGCAGTGCTCGACCACCGGGGCTGAGGTACAATGAGCAGTTCTTC.

This clonotype was picked up many times. The chain combines TRBV13 with TRBJ2-5; the D gene could be TRBD1 or TRBD2 (5 bases each). V lost 8 bases, J lost 4 bases, and 17 bases lay in between. The CDR3 is 14 amino acids. The germline gives CDR1 PRHDT, CDR2 FYEKMQ (reference sequence). CDR3 amino acids: CASLGTSVGETQYF. Written as DNA, the CDR3 is TGTGCCAGCCTAGGGACCAGCGTGGGAGAGACCCAGTACTTC.

This clonotype was observed at least ten times. The chain combines TRBV6-2 or TRBV6-3 with TRBJ1-1; D may be TRBD1 (6 bases). V lost 0 bases and J 5 bases, leaving 7 bases between the germline ends. The CDR3 covers 13 residues. Germline V gene sequence: CDR1 MNHEY, CDR2 SVGEGT. CDR3 in DNA: TGTGCCAGCAGTTACTCGGACAGAACTGAAGCTTTCTTT. The encoded protein is CASSYSDRTEAFF.

This clonotype was counted at least ten times. The chain recombines TRBV28 with TRBJ2-7, with D perhaps TRBD2 (7 bases). Looked up from germline, CDR1 is MDHEN and CDR2 is SYDVKM. CDR3 length: 15 amino acids. V shed 7 bases and J shed 3 bases, with 19 bases lying between them. The CDR3 DNA reads TGTGCCAGCACCCAGATTAGGGGGAGGGTCTACGAGCAGTACTTC. It is translated as CASTQIRGRVYEQYF.

The rearrangement joins TRBV6-2 or TRBV6-3 to TRBJ1-3; TRBD1 is a possible D gene (6 bases). V was pared by 7 bases and J by 4 bases, with 14 bases between. The CDR3 is 14 amino acids. Looked up from germline, CDR1 is MNHEY and CDR2 is SVGEGT. The DNA for the CDR3 is TGTGCCAGCAACTACGGGGGCTCCGGAAACACCATATATTTT. Protein sequence: CASNYGGSGNTIYF.

The chain carries TRBV5-1 and TRBJ2-7; D remains unclear. CDR3 length equals 12 residues. CDR1 and CDR2 from the germline V gene are SGHRS and YFSETQ. V was cut by 4 bases and J by 4 bases, with 9 bases left in between. CDR3 nucleotide sequence: TGCGCCAGCAGCCAACCCGGGTACGAGCAGTACTTC. Translating it yields CASSQPGYEQYF. The variable domain in full, completed from reference TRBV5-1 and TRBJ2-7, reads KAGVTQTPRYLIKTRGQQVTLSCSPISGHRSVSWYQQTPGQGLQFLFEYFSETQRNKGNFPGRFSGRQFSNSRSEMNVSTLELGDSALYLCASSQPGYEQYFGPGTRLTVT.

This clonotype was counted at least ten times. V and J are TRBV12-3 or TRBV12-4 and TRBJ2-5; 7 positions agree with TRBD2. J was trimmed by 8 bases and V by 4 bases; bases with no gene match: 16. This CDR3 is built from 16 residues. CDR3 in DNA: TGTGCCAGCAGTTCCCTCTCCCAGAGCGGCGGGGGTACCCAGTACTTC. Its translation is CASSSLSQSGGGTQYF.

In DNA, the CDR3 is TGTGCCAGCAGTCGCGACGGGAACTACTACGAGCAGTACTTC. Its protein is CASSRDGNYYEQYF. This chain uses TRBV12-3 or TRBV12-4 with TRBJ2-7, with TRBD2 as a possible D gene (5 bases). With 5 bases removed from V and 3 bases from J, the gap between germline ends came to 14 bases. This CDR3 comprises 14 residues.

This clonotype has at least ten counts. The chain joins TRBV12-5 to TRBJ2-3; D might be TRBD1 (6 bases). Trimming removed 5 bases at V and 2 bases at J, with 20 bases between. The CDR3 length is 17 residues. The germline V gene has CDR1 LGHNT and CDR2 FRNRAP. The CDR3 sequence is CASGRPDSNEHTDTQYF. CDR3 nucleotides: TGTGCTAGTGGTCGCCCGGACAGCAACGAGCACACAGATACGCAGTATTTT.

This clonotype was recorded many times. The J gene is TRBJ2-7, the V gene TRBV12-3 or TRBV12-4; unclear D gene. With 5 bases removed from V and 9 bases from J, the gap between germline ends came to 14 bases. The CDR3 contains 12 residues. This CDR3 is CASSRREAVQYF. The DNA of the CDR3 is TGTGCCAGCAGTCGGCGAGAGGCGGTGCAGTACTTC.

This clonotype was counted at least ten times. The rearrangement joins TRBV6-2 or TRBV6-3 to TRBJ1-6, with no clear D. The CDR3 runs to 15 residues. Deletions cut 6 bases from V and 4 bases from J, with 13 bases between. The germline V gene encodes CDR1 MNHEY and CDR2 SVGEGT. CDR3 in DNA: TGTGCCAGCAGGGACGCCCTCGGATATAATTCACCCCTCCACTTT. It encodes CASRDALGYNSPLHF.

A note on this clonotype: A much larger clone differs by one base, so this may be a read error. The V call is TRBV20-1, the J call TRBJ1-1; D unresolved. Per germline, CDR1 DFQATT and CDR2 SNEGSKA (reference sequence). The CDR3 is made up of 14 amino acids. The CDR3 nucleotides read TGCAGTGCTAGACAGATTCTAACGGGCACTGAAGCTTGCTTT. Its translation: CSARQILTGTEACF.

This clonotype was counted many times. The V gene is TRBV28, the J gene TRBJ2-7; D is perhaps TRBD1 or TRBD2 (6 bases each). Trimming removed 6 bases at V and 3 bases at J, with 18 bases between. The CDR3 totals 15 residues. The germline gives CDR1 MDHEN, CDR2 SYDVKM. The CDR3 coding sequence is TGTGCCAGCAGCCCCCCGGGGGCAGGGGACTACGAGCAGTACTTC. Amino acid sequence: CASSPPGAGDYEQYF.

This clonotype was counted at least ten times. V usage is TRBV28 and J usage is TRBJ2-7; TRBD1 is a possible D gene (6 bases). V dropped 8 bases and J dropped 3 bases, with 17 bases sitting between them. Germline V gene lookup returns CDR1 MDHEN and CDR2 SYDVKM. This CDR3 has 14 residues. The CDR3 DNA reads TGTGCCAGCGGCATACAGGGACCCGTCTACGAGCAGTACTTC. Translated: CASGIQGPVYEQYF.

Many counts were recorded for this clonotype. This sequence joins TRBV6-5 and TRBJ1-2, with D perhaps TRBD1 (6 bases). Trimming left V 6 bases short and J 4 bases short, with 12 bases between. Germline V gene lookup returns CDR1 MNHEY and CDR2 SVGAGI. This CDR3 is 13 amino acids long. This CDR3 reads CASRNGGGYGYTF. In DNA form, the CDR3 reads TGTGCCAGCAGAAACGGGGGCGGCTATGGCTACACCTTC.